The 24 T cell receptor beta chains listed next were all sequenced from one sample in a study of radiation and T cells in renal cell carcinoma. Profiled with immunoSEQ multiplex PCR; TCRdb holds only in-frame clones, not every one. The sample has under 200,000 clones, about 87% seen once. Time point indicated: blood 4 weeks post-SBRT, at nephrectomy. Treatment indicated: 15 Gy SBRT to primary tumor, nephrectomy 4 weeks later. The sequences come from blood, collected from a patient whose treatment included radiotherapy and nephrectomy. Every receptor here comes from a woman aged 45-65 years with renal cell carcinoma.

The genes are TRBV4-1 and TRBJ1-2; no clear D gene. CDR1 and CDR2 (germline): MGHRA, YSYEKL. The CDR3 runs to 13 residues. Deletions cut 2 bases from V and 8 bases from J, with 12 bases between. The CDR3 is CASSQLVFAGYTF. CDR3 coding DNA: TGCGCCAGCAGCCAACTAGTATTTGCCGGCTACACCTTC.

The rearrangement links TRBV7-9 to TRBJ2-7, with D tentatively TRBD2 (7 bases). V shed 5 bases and J shed 4 bases, with 24 bases lying between them. This CDR3 comprises 17 residues. Germline CDR1 is SEHNR and CDR2 is FQNEAQ (reference sequence). This CDR3 is CASSRGVNREGIYEQYF. As DNA, the CDR3 is TGTGCCAGCAGCCGGGGGGTTAACAGGGAGGGGATTTACGAGCAGTACTTC.

The V gene is TRBV18, the J gene TRBJ1-2, with D possibly TRBD1 on 5 matching bases. This CDR3 has 12 residues. CDR1 KGHSH and CDR2 LQKENI come from the germline V gene. Deletions cut 6 bases from V and 3 bases from J, with 8 bases between. For the CDR3, the DNA is TGTGCCAGCTCTACACAGGACTATGGCTACACCTTC. Its protein is CASSTQDYGYTF. The complete variable domain, with remaining parts taken from reference TRBV18 and TRBJ1-2, reads NAGVMQNPRHLVRRRGQEARLRCSPMKGHSHVYWYRQLPEEGLKFMVYLQKENIIDESGMPKERFSAEFPKEGPSILRIQQVVRGDSAAYFCASSTQDYGYTFGSGTRLTVV.

The V call is TRBV27, the J call TRBJ2-7; TRBD2 matches at 7 bases. Germline CDR1 is MNHEY and CDR2 is SMNVEV (reference sequence). The CDR3 loop spans 15 amino acids. With V trimmed by 5 bases and J by 2 bases, 9 bases remained unmatched. CDR3 protein: CASSPRLAETYEQYF. In nucleotides, the CDR3 is TGTGCCAGCAGTCCCAGGCTAGCGGAAACCTACGAGCAGTACTTC.

This clone was counted between two and nine times. Other DNA sequences in this sample translate to the same CDR3. The CDR3, as DNA: TGCGCCAGCAGCTTGGCAGGGGTCACTGAAGCTTTCTTT. Its protein is CASSLAGVTEAFF. The V and J genes are TRBV5-1 and TRBJ1-1; TRBD1 might be the D (6 bases). CDR3 size: 13 residues. From germline, CDR1 is SGHRS and CDR2 YFSETQ. The V gene lost 0 bases and the J gene lost 4 bases, with 7 bases spanning the gap.

The chain recombines TRBV6-5 with TRBJ1-1, with D uncertain. Trimming removed 0 bases at V and 6 bases at J, with 17 bases between. This CDR3 spans 16 amino acids. Germline lookup yields CDR1 MNHEY and CDR2 SVGAGI. The CDR3 coding sequence is TGTGCCAGCAGTTACTCAAGACGACCCTTCGTCCCTGAAGCTTTCTTT. This codes for CASSYSRRPFVPEAFF.

V gene TRBV19 combines with J gene TRBJ2-5; tentatively, D is TRBD2 (5 bases). Germline-derived CDR1 and CDR2 are LNHDA and SQIVND (reference sequence). The V end was cut by 0 bases, the J end by 7 bases, with 12 bases between. The CDR3 totals 14 residues. DNA for the CDR3: TGTGCCAGTAGTATAGAGGCTCCACTAGGGACCCAGTACTTC. Protein product: CASSIEAPLGTQYF.

This chain uses TRBV5-1 with TRBJ2-2; 11 nucleotides line up with TRBD1. The V gene end was trimmed by 2 bases and the J gene end by 7 bases; junction bases not matched to a gene: 10. Germline V CDR1 and CDR2: SGHRS, YFSETQ. The CDR3 is 17 residues long. This CDR3 is CASSFAPGQGVYGELFF. The CDR3 region has the DNA TGCGCCAGCAGCTTTGCTCCGGGACAGGGGGTGTACGGGGAGCTGTTTTTT.

The chain has TRBV7-2 and TRBJ1-1; no clear D gene. This CDR3 region has 15 residues. CDR1 and CDR2 from the germline V gene are SGHTA and FQGNSA. V lost 2 bases, J lost 2 bases, and 12 bases lay in between. DNA of the CDR3: TGTGCCAGCAGCTTAAACGCACCGATCAACACTGAAGCTTTCTTT. Translating it yields CASSLNAPINTEAFF.

The chain combines TRBV9 with TRBJ2-1; D may be TRBD2 (5 bases). Germline loops: CDR1 SGDLS, CDR2 YYNGEE. Trimming pared 4 bases from V and 3 bases from J, leaving 14 bases between. The CDR3 has 15 residues. CDR3 amino acids: CASSSRTGDYNEQFF. The CDR3 bases are TGTGCCAGCAGCTCCCGGACTGGAGACTACAATGAGCAGTTCTTC.

Notes on this clone: The sample contains more than one DNA sequence encoding this CDR3. J is TRBJ1-3 and V is TRBV6-5, with 8 bases lining up with TRBD1. Germline CDR1 reads MNHEY; CDR2 reads SVGAGI. With V trimmed by 6 bases and J by 1 base, 5 bases remained unmatched. The CDR3 runs to 15 residues. The CDR3: CASSRQGKSGNTIYF. In DNA form, the CDR3 reads TGTGCCAGCAGCAGACAGGGGAAGTCTGGAAACACCATATATTTT.

The V gene is TRBV5-8, the J gene TRBJ1-2; no clear D. Trimming left V 4 bases short and J 1 base short, with 14 bases between. Germline V CDR1 and CDR2: SGHTS, YDEGEE. This CDR3 region has 15 residues. The CDR3 region is CASSPQPGLNYGYTF. The CDR3 region has the DNA TGTGCCAGCAGCCCCCAACCGGGCCTTAACTATGGCTACACCTTC. Variable domain in full (rest from reference TRBV5-8 and TRBJ1-2): EAGVTQSPTHLIKTRGQQATLRCSPISGHTSVYWYQQALGLGLQFLLWYDEGEERNRGNFPPRFSGRQFPNYSSELNVNALELEDSALYLCASSPQPGLNYGYTFGSGTRLTVV.

The rearrangement uses TRBV2 and TRBJ1-5, with 10 bases that match TRBD1. J gave up 2 bases and V 5 bases, and 3 bases lay outside the gene matches. This CDR3 is built from 15 residues. Germline CDR1 is SNHLY and CDR2 is FYNNEI. CDR3: CASSLDRGGNQPQHF. The CDR3 nucleotides are TGTGCCAGCAGTTTGGACAGGGGGGGCAATCAGCCCCAGCATTTT.

CDR3 bases: TGTGCCAGCAGCTTAGTGGCCGGGTTTTTCAATGAGCAGTTCTTC. This encodes CASSLVAGFFNEQFF. V gene TRBV7-2 combines with J gene TRBJ2-1; D remains ambiguous. Germline CDR1 is SGHTA and CDR2 is FQGNSA. The V end was cut by 1 base, the J end by 6 bases, with 13 bases between. The CDR3 spans 15 residues.

The chain is built from TRBV7-9 and TRBJ2-7; D ambiguous. The CDR3 runs to 12 residues. Germline V gene sequence: CDR1 SEHNR, CDR2 FQNEAQ (reference sequence). V was cut by 5 bases and J by 5 bases, with 10 bases left in between. CDR3 region: CASSPDVDEQYF. For the CDR3, the DNA is TGTGCCAGCAGCCCCGACGTCGACGAGCAGTACTTC. The variable domain in full, with the rest retrieved from reference TRBV7-9 and TRBJ2-7, is DTGVSQNPRHKITKRGQNVTFRCDPISEHNRLYWYRQTLGQGPEFLTYFQNEAQLEKSRLLSDRFSAERPKGSFSTLEIQRTEQGDSAMYLCASSPDVDEQYFGPGTRLTVT.

The rearrangement joins TRBV18 to TRBJ1-1; tentative D call: TRBD1 (5 bases). The CDR3 sequence is 15 residues long. CDR1 and CDR2 from the germline V gene are KGHSH and LQKENI. V shed 3 bases and J shed 0 bases, with 11 bases lying between them. CDR3 coding DNA: TGTGCCAGCTCACCTCCACGGGGGATGAACACTGAAGCTTTCTTT. It specifies CASSPPRGMNTEAFF.

This clone was detected once. The V and J genes are TRBV4-1 and TRBJ1-2; D not certain. Germline CDR1 and CDR2: MGHRA and YSYEKL. The CDR3 runs 14 residues. Trimming shortened V by 1 base and J by 7 bases, and 13 bases separated the two germline ends. Here the CDR3 DNA reads TGCGCCAGCAGCCAAGTAGGTACTATCGGTGGCTACACCTTC. Amino acid sequence: CASSQVGTIGGYTF.

The chain employs TRBV30 and TRBJ1-2; unclear D gene. Germline lookup yields CDR1 GTSNPN and CDR2 SVGIG (reference sequence). This CDR3 has 11 amino acids. V shed 0 bases and J shed 8 bases, with 7 bases lying between them. The CDR3 DNA reads TGTGCCTGGAGTGTTGGAAGCGGCTACACCTTC. Amino acids: CAWSVGSGYTF.

The chain links TRBV7-6 to TRBJ2-2; D gene ambiguous. This CDR3 has 11 residues. Germline lookup yields CDR1 SGHVS and CDR2 FNYEAQ. The V end was cut by 6 bases, the J end by 9 bases, with 8 bases between. The CDR3 DNA is TGTGCCAGCAGGATGGCTAGGGAGCTGTTTTTT. Translating gives CASRMARELFF.

The chain employs TRBV5-1 and TRBJ1-2, with 11 bases lining up with TRBD1. The CDR3 runs to 15 residues. Trimming cost V 4 bases and J 8 bases; bases outside gene matches: 10. Germline assignment: CDR1 SGHRS and CDR2 YFSETQ. CDR3 loop: CASSPGQGAVEGYTF. DNA of the CDR3: TGCGCCAGCAGCCCCGGACAGGGGGCGGTGGAAGGCTACACCTTC.

In regard to this clone: Sequence at one end of the junction differs from germline and may be a read error. CDR3 DNA: TGTGCTAGCAGCTCCCTAGCGGGGGGGCCGGTTAATGAGCAGTTCTTC. This encodes CASSSLAGGPVNEQFF. The V gene is TRBV7-7, the J gene TRBJ2-1; 12 bases agree with TRBD2. The germline V gene has CDR1 SSHAT and CDR2 FNYEAQ (reference sequence). This CDR3 has 16 residues.

The chain couples TRBV18 to TRBJ2-7; a weak D match, TRBD1 (5 bases). Germline V lookup: CDR1 KGHSH, CDR2 LQKENI. The CDR3 contains 15 residues. Trimming pared 2 bases from V and 4 bases from J, leaving 15 bases between. CDR3 coding DNA: TGTGCCAGCTCACCAAGGCACGACAGCTCTTACGAGCAGTACTTC. It encodes CASSPRHDSSYEQYF. Using reference TRBV18 and TRBJ2-7 for the parts outside the CDR3, the full variable domain is NAGVMQNPRHLVRRRGQEARLRCSPMKGHSHVYWYRQLPEEGLKFMVYLQKENIIDESGMPKERFSAEFPKEGPSILRIQQVVRGDSAAYFCASSPRHDSSYEQYFGPGTRLTVT.

J is TRBJ1-3 and V is TRBV6-6; TRBD1 agrees at 7 bases. The CDR3 is made up of 16 amino acids. Germline trimming cut 7 bases from V and 0 bases from J; bases unmatched to any gene: 9. Germline-derived CDR1 and CDR2 are MNHNY and SVGAGI (reference sequence). The CDR3 nucleotides are TGTGCCAGCACCTTGACAGGGCAGAGCTCTGGAAACACCATATATTTT. It yields the protein CASTLTGQSSGNTIYF.

This clone was seen a handful of times. This chain links TRBV11-2 with TRBJ2-1; D gene uncertain. Deletions cut 0 bases from V and 7 bases from J, with 4 bases between. There are 12 residues in the CDR3. Germline V gene data show CDR1 as SGHAT and CDR2 as FQNNGV. CDR3 amino acids: CASSLDGNEQFF. As DNA, the CDR3 is TGTGCCAGCAGCTTAGACGGGAATGAGCAGTTCTTC. The whole variable domain, remainder taken from reference TRBV11-2 and TRBJ2-1, is EAGVAQSPRYKIIEKRQSVAFWCNPISGHATLYWYQQILGQGPKLLIQFQNNGVVDDSQLPKDRFSAERLKGVDSTLKIQPAKLEDSAVYLCASSLDGNEQFFGPGTRLTVL.